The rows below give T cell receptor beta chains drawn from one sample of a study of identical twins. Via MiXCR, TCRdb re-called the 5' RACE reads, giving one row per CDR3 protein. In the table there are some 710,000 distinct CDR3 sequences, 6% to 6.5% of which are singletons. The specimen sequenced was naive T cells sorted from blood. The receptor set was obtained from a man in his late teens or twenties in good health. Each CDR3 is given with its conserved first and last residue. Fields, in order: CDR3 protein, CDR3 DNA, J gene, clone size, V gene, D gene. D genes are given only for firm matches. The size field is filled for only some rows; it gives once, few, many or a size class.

CDR3 protein: CASSVYRGLIEAFF
CDR3 DNA: TGTGCCAGCAGTGTTTATAGGGGGCTTATTGAAGCTTTCTTT
J gene: TRBJ1-1
clone size: many
V gene: TRBV12-3/TRBV12-4
D gene: TRBD1

CDR3 protein: CASSLYGYNSPLHF
CDR3 DNA: TGTGCCAGCAGTTTATACGGGTATAATTCACCCCTCCACTTT
J gene: TRBJ1-6
clone size: -
V gene: TRBV27
D gene: -

CDR3 protein: CSGRGGAGTGELFF
CDR3 DNA: TGCAGCGGGAGGGGGGGCGCCGGCACCGGGGAGCTGTTTTTT
J gene: TRBJ2-2
clone size: few
V gene: TRBV29-1
D gene: -

CDR3 protein: CASSSGTGLNQPQHF
CDR3 DNA: TGCGCCAGCAGCTCCGGGACAGGGCTCAATCAGCCCCAGCATTTT
J gene: TRBJ1-5
clone size: many
V gene: TRBV5-1
D gene: TRBD1

CDR3 protein: CASSYSASGNQVNIQYF
CDR3 DNA: TGTGCCAGCAGTTACTCCGCTAGCGGGAACCAAGTAAACATTCAGTACTTC
J gene: TRBJ2-4
clone size: few
V gene: TRBV6-5
D gene: TRBD2

CDR3 protein: CAVGALSYNEQFF
CDR3 DNA: TGCGCGGTAGGGGCTCTCTCCTACAATGAGCAGTTCTTC
J gene: TRBJ2-1
clone size: many
V gene: TRBV27
D gene: -

CDR3 protein: CSARDGRRSGPTGELFF
CDR3 DNA: TGCAGTGCTAGAGATGGGAGGAGGAGCGGGCCTACCGGGGAGCTGTTTTTT
J gene: TRBJ2-2
clone size: many
V gene: TRBV20-1
D gene: -

CDR3 protein: CSARRADRGYNEQFF
CDR3 DNA: TGCAGTGCTAGAAGAGCGGATCGGGGCTACAATGAGCAGTTCTTC
J gene: TRBJ2-1
clone size: many
V gene: TRBV20-1
D gene: -

CDR3 protein: CASSPWFRGDNNSPLHF
CDR3 DNA: TGTGCCAGCAGCCCATGGTTTAGGGGGGATAATAATTCACCCCTCCACTTT
J gene: TRBJ1-6
clone size: many
V gene: TRBV12-3/TRBV12-4
D gene: -

CDR3 protein: CSVDGGQLQETQYF
CDR3 DNA: TGCAGCGTTGACGGGGGACAACTCCAAGAGACCCAGTACTTC
J gene: TRBJ2-5
clone size: -
V gene: TRBV29-1
D gene: -

CDR3 protein: CASSYTTSYEQYF
CDR3 DNA: TGTGCCAGCAGTTACACGACCTCCTACGAGCAGTACTTC
J gene: TRBJ2-7
clone size: -
V gene: TRBV12-3/TRBV12-4
D gene: -

CDR3 protein: CASSRTEREGAYEQFF
CDR3 DNA: TGCGCCAGCAGCCGTACAGAGCGGGAGGGCGCCTATGAGCAGTTCTTC
J gene: TRBJ2-1
clone size: few
V gene: TRBV4-1
D gene: TRBD2

CDR3 protein: CASIRTSEETQYF
CDR3 DNA: TGTGCCAGCATTCGGACCTCGGAAGAGACCCAGTACTTC
J gene: TRBJ2-5
clone size: many
V gene: TRBV2
D gene: -

CDR3 protein: CSTWAGTGANVLTF
CDR3 DNA: TGCAGCACCTGGGCGGGGACTGGGGCCAACGTCCTGACTTTC
J gene: TRBJ2-6
clone size: many
V gene: TRBV29-1
D gene: -

CDR3 protein: CSVGGLMNISAFF
CDR3 DNA: TGCAGCGTTGGGGGACTCATGAACATCAGTGCTTTCTTT
J gene: TRBJ1-1
clone size: many
V gene: TRBV29-1
D gene: -

CDR3 protein: CACSLLIASGNTIYF
CDR3 DNA: TGTGCCTGCAGCCTTTTAATTGCCTCTGGAAACACCATATATTTT
J gene: TRBJ1-3
clone size: -
V gene: TRBV28
D gene: -

CDR3 protein: CASSFDTLRVETQYF
CDR3 DNA: TGTGCCAGCAGCTTCGACACCCTACGCGTGGAGACCCAGTACTTC
J gene: TRBJ2-5
clone size: -
V gene: TRBV7-2
D gene: -

CDR3 protein: CASSQDQLRNTEAFF
CDR3 DNA: TGCGCCAGCAGCCAAGATCAATTAAGGAACACTGAAGCTTTCTTT
J gene: TRBJ1-1
clone size: many
V gene: TRBV4-1
D gene: -

CDR3 protein: CASSPPNSFEQYF
CDR3 DNA: TGCGCCAGCAGCCCCCCCAATAGTTTCGAGCAGTACTTC
J gene: TRBJ2-7
clone size: many
V gene: TRBV5-1
D gene: -

CDR3 protein: CASSHRMKDSPLHF
CDR3 DNA: TGTGCCAGCAGCCATCGGATGAAGGATTCACCCCTCCACTTT
J gene: TRBJ1-6
clone size: many
V gene: TRBV3-1
D gene: -

CDR3 protein: CASRHGRIQETQYF
CDR3 DNA: TGTGCCAGCAGACACGGACGTATTCAAGAGACCCAGTACTTC
J gene: TRBJ2-5
clone size: few
V gene: TRBV12-3/TRBV12-4
D gene: -

CDR3 protein: CASEGDTDTQYF
CDR3 DNA: TGCGCCAGCGAGGGAGACACAGATACGCAGTATTTT
J gene: TRBJ2-3
clone size: -
V gene: TRBV5-1
D gene: -

CDR3 protein: CASSTRSGRGPQYF
CDR3 DNA: TGTGCCAGCAGTACCCGTAGCGGGAGGGGACCTCAGTACTTC
J gene: TRBJ2-4
clone size: -
V gene: TRBV12-3/TRBV12-4
D gene: TRBD2

CDR3 protein: CASSGAETGGPPQHF
CDR3 DNA: TGTGCCAGCAGCGGGGCCGAGACAGGGGGCCCGCCCCAGCATTTT
J gene: TRBJ1-5
clone size: -
V gene: TRBV7-9
D gene: TRBD1

CDR3 protein: CASSLGITDTQYF
CDR3 DNA: TGCGCCAGCAGCTTGGGAATCACAGATACGCAGTATTTT
J gene: TRBJ2-3
clone size: many
V gene: TRBV5-1
D gene: -

CDR3 protein: CASSPSGGDQPQHF
CDR3 DNA: TGCGCCAGCAGCCCCTCCGGGGGTGATCAGCCCCAGCATTTT
J gene: TRBJ1-5
clone size: many
V gene: TRBV4-1
D gene: -

CDR3 protein: CSAPPAGDPSKQYF
CDR3 DNA: TGCAGTGCCCCTCCAGCGGGAGACCCCTCTAAGCAGTACTTC
J gene: TRBJ2-7
clone size: few
V gene: TRBV20-1
D gene: TRBD2

CDR3 protein: CASSLGTWNTGELFF
CDR3 DNA: TGTGCCAGCAGCTTGGGGACATGGAACACCGGGGAGCTGTTTTTT
J gene: TRBJ2-2
clone size: few
V gene: TRBV7-8
D gene: -